These T cell receptor beta chains were read from a single sample in a study of blood T cell repertoires in COVID-19. TCRdb's copy holds only in-frame clones and misses some; the assay was immunoSEQ multiplex PCR. Of under 45,000 clones in the sample, about 85% were seen once. The sequenced sample consisted of peripheral blood. The receptors were sampled from a man in his forties or fifties with active COVID-19. The CDR3 runs from the conserved cysteine through the conserved F or W. A D gene is named only where the DNA matches it firmly. Expanded clones get a size class; other rows say once, few or many, or leave the size out.

j_call v_call d_call clone_size cdr3_nt cdr3_aa
TRBJ2-3 TRBV15 . once TGTGCCACCAGCAGGGCCCACCAGGACATCGTAATCGGCATAGATACGCAGTATTTT CATSRAHQDIVIGIDTQYF
TRBJ1-5 TRBV19 . . TGTGCCAGTAGTTCAGGACAGATAGAAAATCAGCCCCAGCATTTT CASSSGQIENQPQHF
TRBJ2-1 TRBV24-1 TRBD1 . TGTGCCACCAGTGCCCTTGGGACAGGGCAGTTCTTC CATSALGTGQFF
TRBJ1-2 TRBV7-8 TRBD1 . TGTGCCAGCAGCACCTTGACAGGGACGGGCTACACCTTC CASSTLTGTGYTF
TRBJ1-2 TRBV6-5 TRBD1 . TGTGCCAGCAGTTCGAGACAGGGGGCCCTCTATGGCTACACCTTC CASSSRQGALYGYTF
TRBJ2-1 TRBV15 TRBD1 . TGTGCCACCAGCATCTCCGGGACAGGGGGCTTGGATGAGCAGTTCTTC CATSISGTGGLDEQFF
TRBJ2-1 TRBV28 TRBD2 . TGTGCCAGCAGTCCACCTAGCGGGACCTCCTACAATGAGCAGTTCTTC CASSPPSGTSYNEQFF
TRBJ2-1 TRBV6-5 . . TGTGCCTCCGGGAGAGACAATGAGCAGTTCTTC CASGRDNEQFF
TRBJ2-6 TRBV7-2 . . TGTGCCAGCAGCTCCAGTCGGGTCGCTGGGGCCAACGTCCTGACTTTC CASSSSRVAGANVLTF
TRBJ1-2 TRBV2 . few TGTGCCAGCAGTGTTCAGGCTAACTATGGCTACACCTTC CASSVQANYGYTF
TRBJ1-3 TRBV7-9 . . TGTGCCAGCAGCTTAGCCCTTGGAAACACCATATATTTT CASSLALGNTIYF
TRBJ2-1 TRBV7-3 TRBD2 . TGTGCCAGCAGCTTTCGGGGTGAGCGGGGCAACAATGAGCAGTTCTTC CASSFRGERGNNEQFF
TRBJ2-2 TRBV18 TRBD2 . TGTGCCAGCTCACCGCCGCGGGGGGTGAACACCGGGGAGCTGTTTTTT CASSPPRGVNTGELFF
TRBJ1-2 TRBV5-4 . . TGTGCCAGCAGCTTTTCTCAGGGTAGCTATGGCTACACCTTC CASSFSQGSYGYTF
TRBJ1-3 TRBV25-1 TRBD1 . TGTGCCAGCAGTGAAGTAGGACAGGCGCCCTCTGGAAACACCATATATTTT CASSEVGQAPSGNTIYF
TRBJ1-1 TRBV4-1 TRBD1 few TGCGCCAGCAGCCCTACAACACAGGGGGCGCAAAGGAACACTGAAGCTTTCTTT CASSPTTQGAQRNTEAFF
TRBJ1-2 TRBV7-2 TRBD1 . TGTGCCAGCAGCTCGGATGGACAGGACGGTGGCTATGGCTACACCTTC CASSSDGQDGGYGYTF
TRBJ1-1 TRBV7-9 TRBD1 . TGTGCCAGCAGCTTAGGGGGCAGGGGGCACACTGAAGCTTTCTTT CASSLGGRGHTEAFF
TRBJ2-7 TRBV2 TRBD2 . TGTGCCAGCAGTAAGGGACTAGCGGGGACCTACGAGCAGTACTTC CASSKGLAGTYEQYF
TRBJ1-2 TRBV6-1 . . TGTGCCAGCAGTGACAGGTGGGACTATGGCTACACCTTC CASSDRWDYGYTF
TRBJ2-1 TRBV11-3 . . TGTGCCAGCAGGGACAGCGCGTACAATGAGCAGTTCTTC CASRDSAYNEQFF
TRBJ2-5 TRBV5-6 . . TGTGCCAGCAGCTTGGCCCCTGAAGAGACCCAGTACTTC CASSLAPEETQYF
TRBJ1-6 TRBV21-1 . . TGTGCCAGCAGGAACGGGACAGGGCGTTCACCCCTCCACTTT CASRNGTGRSPLHF
TRBJ2-2 TRBV12-3/TRBV12-4 . once TGTGCCAGCAGTTTATGGGGGGCCGGGGAGCTGTTTTTT CASSLWGAGELFF
TRBJ1-4 TRBV7-2 TRBD1 . TGTGCCAGCAGCTTAGGGGACAGGGCAAGTGAAAAACTGTTTTTT CASSLGDRASEKLFF
TRBJ2-7 TRBV27 . . TGTGCCAGCAGTTTATCACAGGGCAACGAGCAGTACTTC CASSLSQGNEQYF
TRBJ1-1 TRBV18 . . TGTGCCAGCTCACCACTCCGGACAGTGAACACTGAAGCTTTCTTT CASSPLRTVNTEAFF
TRBJ2-7 TRBV5-4 . . TGTGCCAGCAGCTCTGGAGGGAACTCCTACGAGCAGTACTTC CASSSGGNSYEQYF
TRBJ2-6 TRBV3-1/TRBV3-2 TRBD1 . TGTGCCAGCAGCCCCCTGACAGGGGGCCGCTCTGGGGCCAACGTCCTGACTTTC CASSPLTGGRSGANVLTF
TRBJ2-1 TRBV5-1 TRBD2 . TGCGCCAGCAGCCGGGGACTAGCGGGGGGGAATGAGCAGTTCTTC CASSRGLAGGNEQFF
TRBJ1-2 TRBV27 . . TGTGCCAGCAGTTCTACAGGGCTTGGCTACACCTTC CASSSTGLGYTF
TRBJ2-2 TRBV19 TRBD2 few TGTGCCAGTAGTCCTCTAGCGGGGGGGCGCACCGGGGAGCTGTTTTTT CASSPLAGGRTGELFF
TRBJ2-7 TRBV28 . . TGTGCCAGCATTCCTCCTCGAGGGGGGGGCGAGCAGTACTTC CASIPPRGGGEQYF
TRBJ1-2 TRBV7-3 TRBD1 once TGTGCCAGCAGCTTAACGCACCGACAGGGGCCCTATGGCTACACCTTC CASSLTHRQGPYGYTF
TRBJ2-1 TRBV27 TRBD2 once TGTGCCAGCAGAACTTTTAGGCGGGAGATTAACGGTGAAGAGCAGTTCTTC CASRTFRREINGEEQFF
TRBJ2-2 TRBV7-6 TRBD2 few TGTGCCAGCAGCCCGAACCCTGGGACTAGCTTCACCGGGGAGCTGTTTTTT CASSPNPGTSFTGELFF
TRBJ1-2 TRBV7-2 . . TGTGCCAGCAGCCCGCCAGGGTACTCTAACTATGGCTACACCTTC CASSPPGYSNYGYTF
TRBJ1-1 TRBV5-5 TRBD1 . TGTGCCAGCAGCCCCGTGGGGACAGGTCTTAGTGAAGCTTTCTTT CASSPVGTGLSEAFF
TRBJ1-4 TRBV9 TRBD1 . TGTGCCAGCAGCTTGGGACAGGCGAATGAAAAACTGTTTTTT CASSLGQANEKLFF
TRBJ2-7 TRBV7-2 TRBD2 . TGTGCCAGCAGCGTCCGAGCGAGCGGGGGTTACTACGAGCAGTACTTC CASSVRASGGYYEQYF
TRBJ2-7 TRBV9 TRBD2 few TGTGCCAGCAGCAGAGGGGGACTAGCGGTCTCCTACGAGCAGTACTTC CASSRGGLAVSYEQYF
TRBJ2-2 TRBV19 . . TGTGCCAGTAGTATCCAGTACGGGGAGCTGTTTTTT CASSIQYGELFF
TRBJ2-5 TRBV9 TRBD2 once TGTGCCAGCAGCGTGGGACTAGCAGCCTCCCAGTACTTC CASSVGLAASQYF
TRBJ1-2 TRBV19 TRBD1 . TGTGCCAGTAGTACACCGGGACAGGGGGCTTCTTATGGCTACACCTTC CASSTPGQGASYGYTF